Sequencing of this TCR beta chain was carried out in a study of blood T cells in healthy people across ages (dated by TCRdb to between 2015 and 2017). Some background on the complete study: Template switching captured roughly one uniquely barcoded TCR beta cDNA molecule per two T cells in model experiments. The study measured age-related changes in TCR beta repertoire diversity using deep sequencing normalized with unique cDNA molecular identifiers. Using the same blood draw, the study looked at two additional independent replicas of 1 million unique cDNA reads for two donors, one aged 18 to 30 and the other aged 80 or older. To avoid experimental bias, donors of different ages were randomly spread across the sequencing lanes. Donors were grouped into four age groups: young (average approximately 15 years), middle-aged (over 35), aged (around 62) and long-lived (about 89). Here is what the overall study found, with its caveats: Total diversity estimates from one million sequenced T cells were considered lower bounds and underestimates. Compared with the aged group, the long-lived group had more naive CD4+ T cells, fewer expanded clones and increased TCR diversity, a pattern suggesting age selection. Observed TCR beta diversity per million T cells fell roughly linearly with age, and a significant reduction was already apparent by age around 40. The CMV infection status of donors was not known, potentially confounding age-related changes in expanded clonotypes. Since profiling was done on bulk unsorted PBMCs, naive and antigen-experienced compartments could not be conclusively compared. Observed TCR beta diversity correlated strongly with the percentage of naive T cells measured by flow cytometry.

Library generation was performed with 5' RACE. Sequencing relied on an Illumina HiSeq 2500. A second about 7 to 11 cycle PCR used a sample-barcoded 5' primer and a J-beta primer mix. A template-switch 5' adaptor carrying 12 random nucleotides introduced a unique molecular identifier onto each TCR beta cDNA molecule. At least 3 million CDR3-containing paired-end reads were obtained from each sample. First-strand cDNA was synthesized from all RNA with the Mint cDNA synthesis kit, primed by a TRBC-specific oligonucleotide. Following uracil-DNA glycosylase treatment, all cDNA underwent a first 18-cycle PCR with the universal primers M1SS and BC2_uni_R. Under the source paper's analysis protocol: For normalization, 1 million high-quality reads, each with a distinct molecular identifier, were randomly selected from each sample. Instead of being binned into consensus sequences, reads with shared molecular identifiers were discarded. MiTCR, set to a Q25 quality threshold and the strictest error-elimination algorithm, was used for CDR3 identification, clonotype clustering and error correction. A nonparametric unseen species model using Euler transformation provided a lower-bound estimate of total TCR beta diversity. TCRdb redid the processing of the public reads, applying fastp at Q25 and MiXCR, and retained in-frame beta chains. Rows matching on CDR3 protein sequence are summarized as one entry with the most common DNA and genes. TCRdb, not the original authors, processed these V and J calls. This sample comprises roughly 900,000 distinct CDR3 sequences, around 49% of them detected only once. The ten top clones hold over 10% of the sample.

A note on this clonotype: This receptor's antigen is unknown. The sample holds no much larger clone one base away, and base qualities are not on file.

The donors were 40 or so Caucasian individuals from Russia, aged roughly 6 to 90 years, who were systemically healthy. Each donor gave roughly 9.5 milliliters of peripheral blood, collected into EDTA-treated Vacutainer tubes. PBMCs were isolated by Ficoll-Paque density-gradient centrifugation, with at least 6 million obtained per sample. Trizol reagent was used to extract total RNA from the PBMCs, yielding at least 5.5 micrograms per sample. For every donor, an aliquot of PBMCs went through flow cytometry to measure the percentages of naive CD45RAhigh/CD27high T cells. The TCR comes from a young man in good health. Specimen: blood.

The nucleotides read TGTGCCAGCAGATCAGGGCGTTACTATGGCTACACCTTC. This sequence encodes CASRSGRYYGYTF. The rearranged segments are TRBV27 and TRBJ1-2; possibly the D gene is TRBD1, per 5 matching bases. The germline V gene (reference sequence) sets CDR1 to MNHEY and CDR2 to SMNVEV. Measured from the cysteine to the phenylalanine, the CDR3 is 13 residues long. CDR3 DNA only is kept here, 39 bases in frame from base 1. V drops 6 bases and J drops 3 bases, leaving 11 bases in between.